The entry below describes one TCR beta chain. Its antigen is as yet unknown. One end of the junction varies from germline; a read error may be responsible. CDR1 and CDR2 from the germline V gene are SGHRS and YFSETQ. The length of the CDR3 is 12 residues. The record originates from a study of CD8 T cells in ankylosing spondylitis. Findings and caveats of the study: Disease-linked clones were found to be CD8+ and relatively rare in peripheral blood. A TCR beta motif made of 7 to 9 highly homologous variants seemed typical of ankylosing spondylitis blood. Both synovial fluid and blood in reactive arthritis had previously been reported to carry some motif variants.

One entry per CDR3 protein results from TCRdb running MiXCR on the 5' RACE reads. This sample has 750,000 to 850,000 distinct CDR3 sequences; approximately 12% occur once, and the top ten carry about 0.5%. Sequencing was carried out using blood, either unsorted or a sorted T cell fraction (not recorded which). This sequence originates from a male donor with ankylosing spondylitis. The chain recombines TRBV5-1 with TRBJ2-5; D uncertain. This chain's CDR3 is CTSSLGWETQYF. The DNA of the CDR3 is TGCACCAGCAGCTTAGGATGGGAGACCCAGTACTTC.